This is a list of T cell receptor beta chains from one sample in a study of blood T cell repertoires in COVID-19. TCRdb's copy holds only in-frame clones and misses some; the assay was immunoSEQ multiplex PCR. The table shows 150,000 to 200,000 clones, with around 77% occurring only once. Sequences were obtained from peripheral blood. Every receptor here comes from an older man with acute or convalescent COVID-19. Both conserved end residues are part of each CDR3.

V gene: TRBV7-9
J gene: TRBJ2-7
CDR3 protein: CASSPTASDEQYF

V gene: TRBV12-5
J gene: TRBJ2-2
CDR3 protein: CASGGANTGELFF

V gene: TRBV5-4
J gene: TRBJ2-1
CDR3 protein: CASSWDTSASYNEQFF

V gene: TRBV6-2/TRBV6-3
J gene: TRBJ2-2
CDR3 protein: CASSYVSANTGELFF

V gene: TRBV10-3
J gene: TRBJ2-2
CDR3 protein: CAISYDRGGTGELFF

V gene: TRBV15
J gene: TRBJ1-5
CDR3 protein: CATTNGDYSNQPQHF

V gene: TRBV28
J gene: TRBJ2-3
CDR3 protein: CASSLPGLDTQYF

V gene: TRBV11-1
J gene: TRBJ2-3
CDR3 protein: CASSLVVESGTDTQYF

V gene: TRBV11-2
J gene: TRBJ2-7
CDR3 protein: CASSLGSGRAAYEQYF

V gene: TRBV28
J gene: TRBJ2-3
CDR3 protein: CASSFQGQSTDTQYF

V gene: TRBV27
J gene: TRBJ2-5
CDR3 protein: CASSSPWATETQYF

V gene: TRBV24-1
J gene: TRBJ2-2
CDR3 protein: CATSGVKTGGTGELFF

V gene: TRBV12-3/TRBV12-4
J gene: TRBJ1-2
CDR3 protein: CASSQERGYTF

V gene: TRBV27
J gene: TRBJ1-6
CDR3 protein: CASTNRENSPLHF

V gene: TRBV19
J gene: TRBJ1-4
CDR3 protein: CASIAYGNNEKLFF

V gene: TRBV6-2/TRBV6-3
J gene: TRBJ2-7
CDR3 protein: CASSWGTSGSFHYEQYF